The 15 T cell receptor beta chains below all came from one sample that was sequenced in a study of T cells in Graves' hyperthyroidism and ophthalmopathy (dated by TCRdb to about 2019). The library was obtained by multiplex PCR. For sequencing, an Illumina HiSeq 2000 was employed. TCR beta CDR3 regions were amplified from RNA transcripts. A first-round RT-PCR of the TCR CDR3 used the HTBI primer set with the Qiagen OneStep RT-PCR kit. TCRdb reanalyzed the raw reads on its own, using fastp at Q25 for trimming and MiXCR for clone calling, and kept in-frame beta chains. One record per CDR3 amino acid sequence lists the most common genes and DNA. The sample data list some 370,000 distinct CDR3 sequences, and about 14% of these were observed just once. The top ten constitute 28% of the sample. Material: blood. Every receptor here comes from a man aged 50 or older with Graves' ophthalmopathy.

The table lists this clonotype with many counts. The rearrangement uses TRBV6-1 and TRBJ1-4, with D possibly matching TRBD1 (6 bases). Looked up from germline, CDR1 is MNHNS and CDR2 is SASEGT. The CDR3 has 13 residues. Trimming left V 10 bases short and J 7 bases short, with 16 bases between. The chain's CDR3 is CAILTGVTEKLFF. Written as DNA, the CDR3 is TGTGCCATCCTGACAGGCGTGACTGAAAAACTGTTTTTT.

In this sample, this clonotype turned up many times. This CDR3 is CATENTGTGDYNEQFF. The CDR3 DNA follows: TGTGCCACCGAAAACACCGGGACAGGGGATTACAATGAGCAGTTCTTC. This chain connects TRBV3-1 to TRBJ2-1; 10 bases are shared with TRBD1. V trimming: 10 bases; J trimming: 4 bases; junction bases outside the gene matches: 13. The germline V gene has CDR1 LGHDT and CDR2 YNNKEL (reference sequence). The CDR3 loop spans 16 amino acids.

This clonotype has at least ten counts. The V gene is TRBV13, the J gene TRBJ1-2; 7 nucleotides match TRBD1. This CDR3 has 16 amino acids. Germline assignment: CDR1 PRHDT and CDR2 FYEKMQ (reference sequence). V lost 5 bases and J lost 5; bases outside the gene matches: 14. The CDR3 spells CASSRRGPGGQYGYTF. The DNA for the CDR3 is TGTGCCAGCAGCCGCAGAGGTCCAGGGGGTCAATATGGCTACACCTTC.

As regards this clonotype: Sequence at one end of the junction differs from germline and may be a read error. The rearrangement links TRBV12-3 or TRBV12-4 to TRBJ1-6, with 7 bases identical to TRBD1. There are 14 residues in the CDR3. The CDR3: CASSLGGFGSPLHF. CDR3 DNA sequence: TGTGCCAGCAGCTTAGGGGGCTTCGGTTCACCCCTCCACTTT.

This clonotype has at least ten counts. The CDR3 here is CASSVSGSDTGELFF. The CDR3 coding sequence is TGCGCCAGCAGCGTCAGCGGGAGCGACACCGGGGAGCTGTTTTTT. The V call is TRBV5-1, the J call TRBJ2-2, with 8 nucleotides matching TRBD2. Germline V lookup: CDR1 SGHRS, CDR2 YFSETQ. There are 15 residues in the CDR3. J lost 3 bases, V lost 4 bases, and 5 bases had no gene match.

This clonotype occurred a few times. It may be a read error: a sequence one base away is much more abundant. The chain employs TRBV28 and TRBJ2-7; TRBD2 agrees at 9 bases. Germline loops: CDR1 MDHEN, CDR2 SYDVKM. The V and J ends lost 2 bases and 3 bases, in that order; junction bases with no gene match: 8. The CDR3 length is 16 residues. The chain's CDR3 is CASSLVRASGNYEQYF. The CDR3 nucleotides are TGTGCCAGCAGTTTAGTTAGGGCTAGCGGGAACTACGAGCAGTACTTC.

The rearrangement uses TRBV30 and TRBJ2-3; unclear D gene. Trimming left V 1 base short and J 5 bases short, with 10 bases between. There are 13 residues in the CDR3. CDR1 is GTSNPN, CDR2 SVGIG, per germline (reference sequence). The CDR3 here is CAWSGAAVDTQYF. CDR3 coding DNA: TGTGCCTGGAGTGGCGCGGCGGTAGATACGCAGTATTTT. The entire variable domain, with the rest obtained from reference TRBV30 and TRBJ2-3, is as follows: SQTIHQWPATLVQPVGSPLSLECTVEGTSNPNLYWYRQAAGRGLQLLFYSVGIGQISSEVPQNLSASRPQDRQFILSSKKLLLSDSGFYLCAWSGAAVDTQYFGPGTRLTVL.

The rearrangement joins TRBV4-1 to TRBJ1-1; D may be TRBD1 (6 bases). Germline CDR1 and CDR2: MGHRA and YSYEKL. The CDR3 length is 16 residues. Trimming removed 0 bases from V and 10 bases from J, with 21 bases in between. CDR3 sequence: CASSQEGPQVGGRAFF. The CDR3 nucleotides read TGCGCCAGCAGCCAAGAGGGCCCACAGGTGGGGGGCAGAGCTTTCTTT.

Ten or more counts support this clonotype. V gene TRBV20-1 combines with J gene TRBJ1-4; no firm D call. From germline, CDR1 is DFQATT and CDR2 SNEGSKA (reference sequence). V dropped 2 bases and J dropped 4 bases, with 14 bases sitting between them. The CDR3 length is 15 residues. CDR3 nucleotide sequence: TGCAGTGCTAGACCCCTGACGGAAAGTAATGAAAAACTGTTTTTT. Translation: CSARPLTESNEKLFF.

This clonotype was seen a few times. The V call is TRBV28, the J call TRBJ1-2; D call uncertain. The CDR3 is 10 amino acids. CDR1 is MDHEN and CDR2 is SYDVKM in the germline V gene. With 11 bases removed from V and 3 bases from J, the gap between germline ends came to 7 bases. The CDR3 loop is CARVYYGYTF. The CDR3 DNA sequence: TGTGCCCGGGTTTACTATGGCTACACCTTC.

In its sample, this clonotype was seen many times. The V gene is TRBV5-1, the J gene TRBJ2-3, with D tentatively TRBD2 (6 bases). The CDR3 has 16 residues. Germline V gene sequence: CDR1 SGHRS, CDR2 YFSETQ. V was trimmed by 3 bases and J by 1 base, leaving 15 bases between them. DNA for the CDR3: TGCGCCAGCAGCTCCCCGTCGGGAGCGGGCACAGATACGCAGTATTTT. It codes for CASSSPSGAGTDTQYF.

The rearrangement uses TRBV10-3 and TRBJ1-2; D unresolved. Germline CDR1 ENHRY, CDR2 SYGVKD. The V and J ends lost 1 base and 12 bases respectively, with 21 bases between them. CDR3 size: 15 residues. The CDR3 loop is CAISEFAETLGGHTF. The CDR3 coding sequence is TGTGCCATCAGTGAGTTCGCGGAGACCCTCGGCGGGCACACCTTC.

This clonotype appeared a few times. The chain has TRBV7-6 and TRBJ2-5; D is ambiguous. Trimming removed 5 bases at V and 5 bases at J, with 12 bases between. Germline lookup yields CDR1 SGHVS and CDR2 FNYEAQ. The length of the CDR3 is 13 residues. CDR3 in amino acids: CASSPWGWETQYF. The CDR3 nucleotides read TGTGCCAGCAGCCCTTGGGGTTGGGAGACCCAGTACTTC. Supplemented by reference TRBV7-6 and TRBJ2-5, the full variable domain reads GAGVSQSPRYKVTKRGQDVALRCDPISGHVSLYWYRQALGQGPEFLTYFNYEAQQDKSGLPNDRFSAERPEGSISTLTIQRTEQRDSAMYRCASSPWGWETQYFGPGTRLLVL.

This clonotype was seen at least ten times. The genes are TRBV29-1 and TRBJ2-1; 9 bases match TRBD2. V was pared by 6 bases and J by 4 bases, with 13 bases of the junction left unmatched. The CDR3 sequence is 16 residues long. Germline V gene data show CDR1 as SQVTM and CDR2 as ANQGSEA. CDR3 DNA sequence: TGCAGCGTGATTAGACTAGCGGACTCATCGTACAATGAGCAGTTCTTC. It specifies CSVIRLADSSYNEQFF.

This clonotype was seen repeatedly, ten times or more. J is TRBJ2-7 and V is TRBV29-1, with D tentatively TRBD1 (7 bases). The CDR3 is 11 amino acids. V lost 8 bases and J 2 bases, leaving 10 bases between the germline ends. Looked up from germline, CDR1 is SQVTM and CDR2 is ANQGSEA. CDR3 DNA: TGCAGCTTCAGGGGGGCCTACGAGCAGTACTTC. The encoded protein is CSFRGAYEQYF.